This TCR beta chain was identified during a study of blood T cell repertoires in COVID-19. Overall study context: Researchers got acute and convalescent COVID-19 samples from the United States, Italy and Spain. T cells, B-cell-depleted T cells, or PBMCs supplied cDNA or gDNA.

As handled by the study authors: Estimation of nucleated cell counts was performed using reference gene primer amplification. TCRdb's table, derived via immunoSEQ multiplex PCR, lists solely in-frame clones and lacks some. Clone size and V and J calls were adopted from that table, with D and trimming inferred from the DNA. The sample includes approximately 310,000 clones, roughly 84% seen only once; the top ten take 1%. The CDR3 length is 17 residues. After removal of 1 base from V and 6 bases from J, the junction contained 7 bases not matched to a gene. Germline V lookup: CDR1 LGHNA, CDR2 YNFKEQ. This TCR came from a man between 50 and 59 years old with active or convalescent COVID-19. The sequenced material came from peripheral blood. V usage is TRBV4-2 and J usage is TRBJ2-3; 13 positions match TRBD2. The CDR3 reads CASSQAPTSGGADTQYF. In DNA form, the CDR3 reads TGTGCCAGCAGCCAAGCGCCTACTAGCGGGGGGGCTGATACGCAGTATTTT.